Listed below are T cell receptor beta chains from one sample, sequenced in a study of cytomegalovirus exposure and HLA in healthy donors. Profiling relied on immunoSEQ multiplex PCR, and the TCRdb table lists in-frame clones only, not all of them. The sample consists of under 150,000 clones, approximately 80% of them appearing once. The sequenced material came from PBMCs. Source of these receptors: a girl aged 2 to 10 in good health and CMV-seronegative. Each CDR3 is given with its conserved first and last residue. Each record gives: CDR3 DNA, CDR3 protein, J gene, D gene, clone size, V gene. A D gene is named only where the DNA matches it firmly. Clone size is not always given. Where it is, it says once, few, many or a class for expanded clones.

TGTGCCAGCTCCGGGTTCGACCGTCCCAATGAGCAGTTCTTC CASSGFDRPNEQFF TRBJ2-1 - - TRBV27
TGTGCCAGCAGTTTACTGGGACAGGGGATCGTGACCGGGGAGCTGTTTTTT CASSLLGQGIVTGELFF TRBJ2-2 TRBD1 - TRBV28
TGTGCCAGCAGCTTAGCGCGCCCGACGGGGGATGGCTACACCTTC CASSLARPTGDGYTF TRBJ1-2 - - TRBV7-2
TGTGCCAGCAGTTACACTGGGACAGGGGACTGGGCCGAGCAGTACTTC CASSYTGTGDWAEQYF TRBJ2-7 TRBD1 - TRBV6-5
TGTGCCAGCAGCTTAGTTTCAGGGGGGATTATTGAAGCTTTCTTT CASSLVSGGIIEAFF TRBJ1-1 TRBD1 - TRBV7-6
TGTGCCATCAGTGAGTCGAGTAGGGGCAACGAGCAGTACTTC CAISESSRGNEQYF TRBJ2-7 - - TRBV10-3
TGTGCCAGCAGCTTAGTTAGAGGGCCCCAGCATTTT CASSLVRGPQHF TRBJ1-5 - - TRBV7-9
TGTGCCAGCAGCGAGCGGGAGTTAAGGGGTCCTGAGCAGTTCTTC CASSERELRGPEQFF TRBJ2-1 TRBD2 - TRBV11-2
TGTGCCAGCAGTTTCCCTAGCGGTCCAAGCACAGATACGCAGTATTTT CASSFPSGPSTDTQYF TRBJ2-3 TRBD2 - TRBV28
TGTGCCTGGAGTGTACAAAGGGGAGGCGAGCAGTACTTC CAWSVQRGGEQYF TRBJ2-7 - - TRBV30
TGTGCCAGCAGTGAAAGTTCGCGGGGACAGGGGATGAACACTGAAGCTTTCTTT CASSESSRGQGMNTEAFF TRBJ1-1 TRBD1 - TRBV6-1
TGTGCCAGCAGCTGGGGACAGACCGACTATGGCTACACCTTC CASSWGQTDYGYTF TRBJ1-2 TRBD1 once TRBV5-6
TGCGCCAGCAGACCCAGGACAGGGAGGGAAGAGGGCTACACCTTC CASRPRTGREEGYTF TRBJ1-2 TRBD1 - TRBV5-1
TGTGCCAGCAGCTTAAACAGCTACGAGCAGTACTTC CASSLNSYEQYF TRBJ2-7 - - TRBV13
TGTGCCAGCCTCCAAGGACTAGCGGGATTGGGGGAGCAGTACTTC CASLQGLAGLGEQYF TRBJ2-7 TRBD2 - TRBV7-9
TGTGCCTGGAGTGGAAATAGCGGGAGGCTCCTCTCCTACGAGCAGTACTTC CAWSGNSGRLLSYEQYF TRBJ2-7 TRBD2 - TRBV30
TGCGCCAGCAGCCGATGGGGACTAGCAGATCCCTACAATGAGCAGTTCTTC CASSRWGLADPYNEQFF TRBJ2-1 TRBD2 - TRBV5-1
TGTGCCGGCGGGACAGGCCGGAATTCACCCCTCCACTTT CAGGTGRNSPLHF TRBJ1-6 TRBD1 few TRBV6-6
TGTGCCAGTAGTCGGAGGTCAAACACCGGGGAGCTGTTTTTT CASSRRSNTGELFF TRBJ2-2 - - TRBV19
TGTGCCAGCAGCTTAGCTTGGGCTAGCGGGAGGAGCTCCTACAATGAGCAGTTCTTC CASSLAWASGRSSYNEQFF TRBJ2-1 TRBD2 - TRBV7-2
TGTGCCAGCAGTCCCGGGACTAGCGGATCCTACGAGCAGTACTTC CASSPGTSGSYEQYF TRBJ2-7 TRBD2 - TRBV6-5
TGTGCCAGCAGCTTGGGGCTAACCGACGGAGACGAGCAGTACTTC CASSLGLTDGDEQYF TRBJ2-7 - - TRBV5-6
TGTGCCAGCAGCCCAAGATTGGGACTAGCCGACTACAATGAGCAGTTCTTC CASSPRLGLADYNEQFF TRBJ2-1 TRBD2 - TRBV9
TGTGCCACCACAGGGAACACTGAAGCTTTCTTT CATTGNTEAFF TRBJ1-1 - few TRBV19
TGTGCCAGCAGCGGACAGGTGAACACAGATACGCAGTATTTT CASSGQVNTDTQYF TRBJ2-3 - - TRBV9
TGTGCCAGCAGTGAAAGGGCGGGAGCGGTGGACGAGCAGTACTTC CASSERAGAVDEQYF TRBJ2-7 TRBD2 - TRBV6-1
TGCAGCGTTGAGTCTCCTGAGGACAGCGGAGAGACCCAGTACTTC CSVESPEDSGETQYF TRBJ2-5 - - TRBV29-1
TGTGCCACCGCAGGGGGGTTGCAAGAGACCCAGTACTTC CATAGGLQETQYF TRBJ2-5 - - TRBV18
TGTGCCAGCAGCCCGACAGGGGCCCCCCGCTACGAGCAGTACTTC CASSPTGAPRYEQYF TRBJ2-7 TRBD1 once TRBV5-6